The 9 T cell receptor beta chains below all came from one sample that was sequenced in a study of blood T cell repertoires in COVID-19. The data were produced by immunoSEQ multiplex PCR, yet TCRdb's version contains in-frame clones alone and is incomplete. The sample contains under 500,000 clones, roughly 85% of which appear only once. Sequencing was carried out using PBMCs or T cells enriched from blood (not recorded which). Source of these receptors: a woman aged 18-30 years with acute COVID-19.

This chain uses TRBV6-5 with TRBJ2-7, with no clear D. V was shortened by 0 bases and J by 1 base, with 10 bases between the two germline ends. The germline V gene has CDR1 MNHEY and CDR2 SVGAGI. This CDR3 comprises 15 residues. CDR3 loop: CASSYSGPGSYEQYF. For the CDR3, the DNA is TGTGCCAGCAGTTACTCGGGTCCGGGTTCCTACGAGCAGTACTTC.

The CDR3 region has the DNA TGTGCCAGCAGTTTATTAACTACAGGGGGCGAGTCCTACGAGCAGTACTTC. Protein: CASSLLTTGGESYEQYF. The rearrangement uses TRBV27 and TRBJ2-7; 9 bases align to TRBD1. V gave up 1 base and J gave up 1 base; unmatched junction bases: 8. Germline-derived CDR1 and CDR2 are MNHEY and SMNVEV (reference sequence). The length of the CDR3 is 17 residues.

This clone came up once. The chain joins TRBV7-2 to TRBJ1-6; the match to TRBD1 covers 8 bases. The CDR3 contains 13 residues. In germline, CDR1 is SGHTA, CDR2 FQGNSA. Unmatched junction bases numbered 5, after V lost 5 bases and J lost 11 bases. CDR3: CASSIHRGTPLHF. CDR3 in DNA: TGTGCCAGCAGCATCCACAGGGGGACACCCCTCCACTTT. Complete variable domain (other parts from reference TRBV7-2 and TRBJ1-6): GAGVSQSPSNKVTEKGKDVELRCDPISGHTALYWYRQSLGQGLEFLIYFQGNSAPDKSGLPSDRFSAERTGGSVSTLTIQRTQQEDSAVYLCASSIHRGTPLHFGNGTRLTVT.

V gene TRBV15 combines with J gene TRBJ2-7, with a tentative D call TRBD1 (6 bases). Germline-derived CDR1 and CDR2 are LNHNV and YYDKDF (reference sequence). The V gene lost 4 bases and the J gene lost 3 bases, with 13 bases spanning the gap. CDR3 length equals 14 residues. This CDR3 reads CATSIGGQIYEQYF. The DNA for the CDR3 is TGTGCCACCAGCATAGGAGGACAGATCTACGAGCAGTACTTC.

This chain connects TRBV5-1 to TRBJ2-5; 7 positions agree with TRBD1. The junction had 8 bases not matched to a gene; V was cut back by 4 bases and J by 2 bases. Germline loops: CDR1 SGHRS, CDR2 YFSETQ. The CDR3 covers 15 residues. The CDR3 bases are TGCGCCAGCAGCCTGGGGGTGACAGGGCAAGAGACCCAGTACTTC. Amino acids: CASSLGVTGQETQYF.

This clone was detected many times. The CDR3 region is CASSLSGTGTINEQFF. The CDR3 DNA reads as TGTGCCAGCAGCTTATCTGGGACAGGGACGATAAATGAGCAGTTCTTC. The chain has TRBV7-9 and TRBJ2-1; TRBD1 aligns across 9 bases. The length of the CDR3 is 16 residues. Trimming cost V 2 bases and J 7 bases; bases outside gene matches: 9. CDR1 is SEHNR, CDR2 FQNEAQ, per germline (reference sequence).

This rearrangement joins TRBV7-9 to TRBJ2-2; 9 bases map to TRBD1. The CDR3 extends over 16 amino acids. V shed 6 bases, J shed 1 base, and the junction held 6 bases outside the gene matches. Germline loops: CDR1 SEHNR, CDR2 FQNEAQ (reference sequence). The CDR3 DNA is TGTGCCAGCAGTCATGTGGGACAGGGGAACACCGGGGAGCTGTTTTTT. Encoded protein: CASSHVGQGNTGELFF.

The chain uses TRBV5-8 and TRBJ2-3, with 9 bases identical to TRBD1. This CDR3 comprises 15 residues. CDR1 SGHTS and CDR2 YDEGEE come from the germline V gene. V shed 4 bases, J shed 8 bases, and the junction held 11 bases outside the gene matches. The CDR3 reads CASSPGDRARGTQYF. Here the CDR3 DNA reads TGTGCCAGCAGCCCCGGGGACAGGGCGCGAGGTACGCAGTATTTT.

CDR3 amino acids: CASRKPVYNEQFF. CDR3 DNA sequence: TGTGCCAGCAGAAAACCAGTATACAATGAGCAGTTCTTC. The V call is TRBV28, the J call TRBJ2-1; D is ambiguous. Germline V gene lookup returns CDR1 MDHEN and CDR2 SYDVKM. V was pared by 6 bases and J by 4 bases, with 10 bases between. The CDR3 extends over 13 amino acids.